This TCR beta chain comes out of a study of shared clonotypes between healthy human individuals. Study results and caveats: With few donors, the genetic and exposure-history diversity represented was limited.

Details on this clone: What it binds is unknown.

Donors were healthy HIV-negative adults without recent acute infections or vaccinations. CD4+ cells underwent separation, giving CD45RA+ naive and CD45RA-negative memory subsets. The germline V gene encodes CDR1 LNHDA and CDR2 SQIVND (reference sequence). V lost 3 bases and J 6 bases, leaving 2 bases between the germline ends. This CDR3 comprises 10 residues. Measured with immunoSEQ multiplex PCR; TCRdb has only the in-frame clones, and not every one. The sample lists over a million clones, approximately 98% occurring once. The chain recombines TRBV19 with TRBJ1-2; D remains ambiguous. Sequencing was done on a sample of naive CD4+ T cells sorted from blood. Subset of the sample: CD45RA+ positively selected. The sequence came from a young man in good health. CDR3 DNA sequence: TGTGCCAGTAGTATCAATGGCTACACCTTC. This gives the protein CASSINGYTF.